Described below is a single T cell receptor beta chain sequence and its context. Its antigen is unknown. Donors in the study were healthy people who gave bone marrow. The CDR3 loop spans 15 amino acids. CDR1 is MDHEN, CDR2 SYDVKM, per germline. The ends lost 9 bases at V and 5 bases at J; junction bases unmatched: 13. This entry comes from a study of cytomegalovirus exposure and HLA in healthy donors. Primers included in the PCR were 60 Vbeta and 13 Jbeta primers. The data were produced by immunoSEQ multiplex PCR, yet TCRdb's version contains in-frame clones alone and is incomplete. Of some 140,000 clones listed, about 80% are singletons. Study outcomes and limitations: An assumption of roughly uniform sequencing depth across donors underlay the presence/absence analyses.

Sequenced input: PBMCs. V gene TRBV28 combines with J gene TRBJ2-5, with 9 bases aligning to TRBD1. The sequence was collected from a man in his thirties or forties in good health and CMV-seronegative. The CDR3 reads CASRNRGLGYETQYF. The CDR3, as DNA: TGTGCCAGTCGGAACAGGGGGCTCGGGTATGAGACCCAGTACTTC.